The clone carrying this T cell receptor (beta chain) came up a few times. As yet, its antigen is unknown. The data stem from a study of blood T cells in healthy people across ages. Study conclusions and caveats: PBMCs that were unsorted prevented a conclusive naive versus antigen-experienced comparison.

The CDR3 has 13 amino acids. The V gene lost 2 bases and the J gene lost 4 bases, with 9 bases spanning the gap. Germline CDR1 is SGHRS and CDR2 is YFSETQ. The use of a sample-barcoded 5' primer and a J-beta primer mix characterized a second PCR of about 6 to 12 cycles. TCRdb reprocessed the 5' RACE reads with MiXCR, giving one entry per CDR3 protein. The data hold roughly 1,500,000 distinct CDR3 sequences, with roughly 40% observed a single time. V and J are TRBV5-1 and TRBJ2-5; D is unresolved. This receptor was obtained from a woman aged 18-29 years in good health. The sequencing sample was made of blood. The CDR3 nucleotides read TGCGCCAGCAGCTTCGGCCAGTCAGAGACCCAGTACTTC. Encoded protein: CASSFGQSETQYF.